Presented here are 28 T cell receptor beta chains from one specimen sequenced in a study of T cells in Graves' hyperthyroidism and ophthalmopathy. The TCR beta CDR3 regions underwent amplification using RNA transcripts as the source. The HTBI primer set drove a first-round RT-PCR of the TCR CDR3. TCRdb redid the calling of the multiplex PCR reads with MiXCR, one entry per CDR3 protein. The sample records around 190,000 distinct CDR3 sequences, about a sixth being singletons. The sample comprised blood. These receptors all stem from a woman in her forties or fifties with Graves' hyperthyroidism.

There are a few counts of this clonotype. This chain uses TRBV6-1 with TRBJ2-7, with 8 bases that match TRBD2. V was clipped by 5 bases and J by 6 bases; unmatched bases: 6. Germline V gene lookup returns CDR1 MNHNS and CDR2 SASEGT. This CDR3 is built from 13 residues. The CDR3 DNA sequence: TGTGCCAGCAGTTTCGGGGGGGCTGCCGAGCAGTACTTC. Translation: CASSFGGAAEQYF.

The chain has TRBV7-8 and TRBJ2-5; D may be TRBD2 (6 bases). The CDR3 has 15 residues. The germline V gene has CDR1 SGHVS and CDR2 FQNEAQ. The ends were cut back, 2 bases at V and 2 bases at J, with 12 bases in the middle. CDR3 nucleotides: TGTGCCAGCAGCTTACTGGGAGGAGGACAAGAGACCCAGTACTTC. Amino acids: CASSLLGGGQETQYF. Together with reference TRBV7-8 and TRBJ2-5, the CDR3 gives the full variable domain: GAGVSQSPRYKVAKRGQDVALRCDPISGHVSLFWYQQALGQGPEFLTYFQNEAQLDKSGLPSDRFFAERPEGSVSTLKIQRTQQEDSAVYLCASSLLGGGQETQYFGPGTRLLVL.

This clonotype has a count of ten or more. CDR3 residues: CASTTGGMSNQPQHF. The CDR3 DNA is TGTGCCAGCACTACAGGGGGAATGAGCAATCAGCCCCAGCATTTT. The V call is TRBV2, the J call TRBJ1-5; 8 nucleotides agree with TRBD1. The CDR3 length is 15 residues. Germline CDR1 is SNHLY and CDR2 is FYNNEI. The ends lost 7 bases at V and 1 base at J; junction bases unmatched: 6.

To note about this clonotype: The limits of the CDR3 on the DNA are not certain, so only TCRdb's listed CDR3 is given. The chain has TRBV11-2 and TRBJ2-3; the table names TRBD1, a call not compared with the DNA. The CDR3 contains 16 residues when both ends are counted. CDR1 and CDR2 from the germline V gene are SGHAT and FQNNGV. The CDR3 spells CASSNIVALGAGTRYF.

The gene calls are TRBV27 and TRBJ1-5, with TRBD1 identical over 9 bases. The germline gives CDR1 MNHEY, CDR2 SMNVEV (reference sequence). The junction had 7 bases not matched to a gene; V was cut back by 5 bases and J by 2 bases. This CDR3 is built from 16 residues. The CDR3 sequence: CASSARTGVGNQPQHF. CDR3 DNA: TGTGCCAGCAGTGCCCGGACAGGGGTTGGCAATCAGCCCCAGCATTTT.

This clonotype came up a few times. The gene calls are TRBV6-1 and TRBJ1-5, with 9 bases identical to TRBD1. Per the germline V gene, CDR1 is MNHNS and CDR2 is SASEGT. This CDR3 is built from 15 residues. The V segment lost 4 bases and the J segment 6 bases; nucleotides outside the gene matches: 7. As DNA, the CDR3 is TGTGCCAGCAGTGGGGGACAGGGAATCGGTCAGCCCCAGCATTTT. Translating it yields CASSGGQGIGQPQHF.

For this clonotype: Because the CDR3 is missing its conserved closing phenylalanine or tryptophan, this is likely a read error. The chain combines TRBV3-1 with TRBJ1-5; the D is unclear. There are 12 residues in the CDR3. V lost 2 bases and J lost 5, with 4 bases in between. Germline V gives CDR1 LGHDT, CDR2 YNNKEL (reference sequence). The DNA of the CDR3 is TGTGCCAGCAGCCAACTCGATCAGCCCCAGCATCTT. Its translation: CASSQLDQPQHL.

This clonotype was counted a single time. One base away lies a much larger clone, so this may be a sequencing read error. V and J are TRBV5-6 and TRBJ2-7; D is possibly TRBD2 (6 bases). With the DNA end fitting TRBJ2-1 better, the J assignment may be wrong. Germline lookup yields CDR1 SGHDT and CDR2 YYEEEE. The CDR3 consists of 13 residues. The CDR3 DNA is TGTGCCAGCAGCCAAGGACTACACTACGAGCAGTTCTTC. This encodes CASSQGLHYEQFF.

This clonotype was counted only a few times. The genes are TRBV3-1 and TRBJ1-3; D might be TRBD1 (5 bases). The CDR3 contains 17 residues. The germline CDR1 and CDR2 sequences are LGHDT and YNNKEL (reference sequence). V was trimmed by 2 bases and J by 0 bases, leaving 14 bases between them. The CDR3: CASSQRWGGSSGNTIYF. The CDR3 region has the DNA TGTGCCAGCAGCCAACGATGGGGGGGGAGCTCTGGAAACACCATATATTTT.

This clonotype was seen repeatedly, ten times or more. This chain links TRBV10-3 with TRBJ2-7; D call uncertain. The V end was cut by 4 bases, the J end by 6 bases, with 13 bases between. From germline, CDR1 is ENHRY and CDR2 SYGVKD. This CDR3 contains 13 residues. As DNA, the CDR3 is TGTGCCATCAGTGGCAGAAGTGACGGCGAGCAGTACTTC. This gives the protein CAISGRSDGEQYF.

At least ten counts were recorded for this clonotype. This rearrangement joins TRBV4-1 to TRBJ2-7; 12 bases fit TRBD2. The ends lost 6 bases at V and 4 bases at J; junction bases unmatched: 7. Germline lookup yields CDR1 MGHRA and CDR2 YSYEKL. The CDR3 contains 15 residues. In DNA, the CDR3 is TGCGCCAGCAGTGTGACTAGCGGGAGAGAGTACGAGCAGTACTTC. It translates to CASSVTSGREYEQYF.

The table lists this clonotype with a few counts. The V and J genes are TRBV10-2 and TRBJ2-3, with 10 bases that match TRBD2. With V trimmed by 7 bases and J by 0 bases, 10 bases remained unmatched. Germline CDR1 reads WSHSY; CDR2 reads SAAADI. The CDR3 is 17 residues long. The CDR3 DNA sequence: TGCGCCAGCATCATTACTGTGACTAGCGGGAGCACAGATACGCAGTATTTT. Amino acids: CASIITVTSGSTDTQYF.

This rearrangement joins TRBV7-9 to TRBJ1-1; weak D call: TRBD1 (5 bases). Germline V CDR1 and CDR2: SEHNR, FQNEAQ (reference sequence). V lost 3 bases and J lost 6, with 11 bases in between. This CDR3 comprises 13 residues. The CDR3 coding sequence is TGTGCCAGCAGCTTGGGGGGGGACGCTGAAGCTTTCTTT. This sequence encodes CASSLGGDAEAFF.

This clonotype was observed many times. The CDR3 nucleotides are TGCAGTGCACCACTAGCGGGAGCACAGGGTGAGCAGTTCTTC. Amino acid sequence: CSAPLAGAQGEQFF. V and J are TRBV20-1 and TRBJ2-1, with 11 bases matching TRBD2. This CDR3 comprises 14 residues. Trimming took 6 bases from V and 9 from J; bases not matched to a gene: 10. Germline V lookup: CDR1 DFQATT, CDR2 SNEGSKA (reference sequence).

A remark on this clonotype: A much larger clone lies one base from this, so it may be a read error. CDR3 region: CANSLLAGPWGEQYF. The CDR3 region has the DNA TGTGCCAACAGCTTACTTGCGGGACCCTGGGGCGAGCAGTACTTC. V gene TRBV11-2 combines with J gene TRBJ2-7; perhaps TRBD2 as D (6 bases). CDR3 length equals 15 residues. CDR1 and CDR2 from the germline V gene are SGHAT and FQNNGV.

This clonotype was counted many times. The V gene is TRBV20-1, the J gene TRBJ2-5; D ambiguous. Germline V lookup: CDR1 DFQATT, CDR2 SNEGSKA (reference sequence). The length of the CDR3 is 12 residues. This chain's CDR3 is CSAFGSQETQYF. CDR3 bases: TGCAGCGCGTTTGGTAGCCAAGAGACCCAGTACTTC.

This clonotype was detected ten times or more. The J gene is TRBJ2-1, the V gene TRBV5-1, with 9 bases that match TRBD2. V gave up 7 bases and J gave up 3 bases; unmatched junction bases: 5. CDR3 size: 14 residues. Germline CDR1 is SGHRS and CDR2 is YFSETQ. CDR3 nucleotide sequence: TGCGCCAGCCACATTAGCGGGAGCTACAATGAGCAGTTCTTC. The encoded protein is CASHISGSYNEQFF.

V is TRBV2 and J is TRBJ2-2; a possible D gene is TRBD2 (5 bases). CDR1 and CDR2 (germline): SNHLY, FYNNEI. This CDR3 contains 15 residues. Trimming pared 4 bases from V and 3 bases from J, leaving 12 bases between. The CDR3 nucleotides are TGTGCCAGCAGTGCTCCTAGCACACACACCGGGGAGCTGTTTTTT. Protein: CASSAPSTHTGELFF. Full variable domain (rest looked up from reference TRBV2 and TRBJ2-2): EPEVTQTPSHQVTQMGQEVILRCVPISNHLYFYWYRQILGQKVEFLVSFYNNEISEKSEIFDDQFSVERPDGSNFTLKIRSTKLEDSAMYFCASSAPSTHTGELFFGEGSRLTVL.

Of note for this clonotype: This may come from a read error, since a much larger clone is one base off. V usage is TRBV28 and J usage is TRBJ2-5; 11 nucleotides align to TRBD2. CDR3 length equals 20 residues. Germline CDR1 and CDR2: MDHEN and SYDVKM. V dropped 6 bases and J dropped 1; count of bases not matched to a gene: 19. The CDR3 region is CASSTGLAAISSGPQETQYF. The CDR3 DNA follows: TGTGCCAGCAGCACGGGACTAGCGGCGATCTCGTCGGGGCCCCAAGAGACCCAGTACTTC.

The V gene is TRBV6-4, the J gene TRBJ1-6, with D hard to call. Looked up from germline, CDR1 is MRHNA and CDR2 is SNTAGT. The CDR3 totals 15 residues. V dropped 0 bases and J dropped 10 bases, with 13 bases sitting between them. The CDR3 DNA reads TGTGCCAGCAGTGACTCACCGGCCGGATGGTCACCCCTCCACTTT. Translation: CASSDSPAGWSPLHF.

Many counts were recorded for this clonotype. The J gene is TRBJ2-3, the V gene TRBV27; 10 bases line up with TRBD2. The CDR3 spans 17 residues. Germline lookup yields CDR1 MNHEY and CDR2 SMNVEV (reference sequence). V lost 5 bases, J lost 2 bases, and 10 bases stayed unmatched. The CDR3 nucleotides are TGTGCCAGCAGTCTGACTTGGACTAGCGGATTCACAGATACGCAGTATTTT. It encodes CASSLTWTSGFTDTQYF.

The chain uses TRBV12-3 or TRBV12-4 and TRBJ1-2; D is unresolved. This CDR3 contains 14 residues. V lost 0 bases and J lost 2, with 7 bases in between. The CDR3 coding sequence is TGTGCCAGCAGTTTAGCCTTGAAAAACTATGGCTACACCTTC. This translates into CASSLALKNYGYTF.

The sample holds many counts of this clonotype. The chain uses TRBV11-2 and TRBJ2-1, with 10 bases lining up with TRBD1. Looked up from germline, CDR1 is SGHAT and CDR2 is FQNNGV. The length of the CDR3 is 15 residues. The V and J ends lost 4 bases and 5 bases, in that order; junction bases with no gene match: 5. The CDR3 spells CASSSRDRGNNEQFF. The CDR3 bases are TGTGCCAGCAGCTCCCGGGACAGGGGCAACAATGAGCAGTTCTTC.

Comment on this clonotype: A much larger clone lies one base from this, so it may be a read error. V is TRBV29-1 and J is TRBJ1-2; D gene uncertain. Germline V gives CDR1 SQVTM, CDR2 ANQGSEA. The CDR3 sequence is 13 residues long. The CDR3 spells CSVPRGGNCGYTF. The DNA for the CDR3 is TGCAGCGTGCCACGAGGAGGTAACTGTGGCTACACCTTC.

Note on this clonotype: One end of the junction fails to match germline, which may point to a read error. The chain is built from TRBV4-1 and TRBJ1-1, with D tentatively TRBD1 (6 bases). The germline V gene has CDR1 MGHRA and CDR2 YSYEKL. The CDR3 contains 14 residues. Written as DNA, the CDR3 is TGCGCCAGCAGCATGACAGGCGGGGGTACTGAAGCTTCCTTT. Residues: CASSMTGGGTEASF.

The chain employs TRBV11-2 and TRBJ2-3; 12 bases line up with TRBD2. The CDR3 consists of 16 residues. After removal of 5 bases from V and 2 bases from J, the junction contained 5 bases not matched to a gene. Germline loops: CDR1 SGHAT, CDR2 FQNNGV. The CDR3 sequence is CASSTRTSGNTDTQYF. CDR3 bases: TGTGCCAGCAGCACCCGGACTAGCGGGAACACAGATACGCAGTATTTT.

Many counts were recorded for this clonotype. The chain has TRBV28 and TRBJ1-3, with D unresolved. The germline V gene encodes CDR1 MDHEN and CDR2 SYDVKM. V was trimmed by 4 bases and J by 8 bases, leaving 12 bases between them. The CDR3 has 13 amino acids. CDR3 loop: CASSSAPPDTIYF. The DNA of the CDR3 is TGTGCCAGCAGTTCCGCCCCTCCGGACACCATATATTTT.

The CDR3 bases are TGTGCCAGCAGCGTTTCAGGGGGACAGAACTATGGCTACACCTTC. Residues: CASSVSGGQNYGYTF. V is TRBV9 and J is TRBJ1-2; 7 positions match TRBD1. The J segment lost 2 bases and the V segment lost 2 bases, leaving 6 bases of the junction unmatched. The CDR3 runs to 15 residues. CDR1 SGDLS and CDR2 YYNGEE come from the germline V gene.